This T cell receptor beta chain was sequenced for a study of blood T cell repertoires in COVID-19. The CDR3 covers 15 residues. Germline CDR1 reads LNHDA; CDR2 reads SQIVND (reference sequence). Trimming cost V 10 bases and J 5 bases; bases outside gene matches: 17. Sequenced by immunoSEQ multiplex PCR; TCRdb stores in-frame clones only, minus some. The repertoire holds fewer than 250,000 clones, with around 82% as singletons. The receptor was derived from a woman between 45 and 60 years old with acute or convalescent COVID-19. Sequenced material: peripheral blood. This chain joins TRBV19 and TRBJ2-7; TRBD2 matches at 7 bases. CDR3 region: CANPNRLAKENEQYF. The CDR3 nucleotides are TGTGCCAACCCAAATAGACTAGCAAAAGAGAACGAGCAGTACTTC.